These 3 T cell receptor beta chains came from one sample sequenced in a study of T cell responses to AZD1222 COVID-19 vaccine. TCRdb keeps only in-frame clones here, not all; method: immunoSEQ multiplex PCR. Here the sample spans about 120,000 clones, over 80% being singletons. The input for sequencing was peripheral blood, taken on day 0 of AZD1222 vaccination. Receptor source: an adult in good health.

J is TRBJ2-7 and V is TRBV7-9; 8 nucleotides align to TRBD2. V lost 2 bases, J lost 3 bases, and 6 bases stayed unmatched. The CDR3 length is 15 residues. CDR1 SEHNR and CDR2 FQNEAQ come from the germline V gene (reference sequence). The CDR3 here is CASSLPAGGHYEQYF. The CDR3 DNA reads as TGTGCCAGCAGCTTACCGGCGGGGGGTCACTACGAGCAGTACTTC.

This sequence joins TRBV7-8 and TRBJ2-7; D is unresolved. Trimming took off 2 bases at V and 0 bases at J, with 8 bases between the two ends. The CDR3 covers 14 residues. The germline gives CDR1 SGHVS, CDR2 FQNEAQ. The CDR3 bases are TGTGCCAGCAGCTTATACGCCAGCTCCTACGAGCAGTACTTC. This codes for CASSLYASSYEQYF.

The V gene is TRBV13, the J gene TRBJ2-1; 7 bases align to TRBD2. Germline lookup yields CDR1 PRHDT and CDR2 FYEKMQ (reference sequence). The CDR3 sequence is 17 residues long. With 0 bases clipped from V and 4 bases from J, the junction kept 9 bases outside the gene matches. This chain's CDR3 is CASSLGSGRAGYNEQFF. The CDR3 DNA reads TGTGCCAGCAGCTTAGGCAGCGGGCGAGCGGGGTACAATGAGCAGTTCTTC.